Given below is one TCR beta chain in context. This sample is drawn from a study of blood T cell repertoires in COVID-19. Study background: COVID-19 samples from acute and convalescent phases originated in the United States, Italy and Spain. Sample material is recorded as cDNA or gDNA derived from T cells, B-cell-depleted T cells, or PBMCs.

Authors' methods: How many nucleated cells were present was estimated from reference gene primer amplification. Libraries were prepared by immunoSEQ multiplex PCR; TCRdb keeps only in-frame clonotypes and omits some of them. That table supplies the V and J calls and clone size; D and trimming were determined from the DNA. The table records roughly 130,000 clones, about 80% of them present only once. Sequences were obtained from peripheral blood. This TCR came from a man between 60 and 75 years old with acute or convalescent COVID-19.

The CDR3 DNA reads as TGTGCCAGCAGCTCATACACTGAAGCTTTCTTT. Residues: CASSSYTEAFF. The rearrangement joins TRBV11-2 to TRBJ1-1; unclear D gene. Trimming shortened V by 4 bases and J by 3 bases, and 3 bases separated the two germline ends. Germline V gives CDR1 SGHAT, CDR2 FQNNGV. The CDR3 covers 11 residues.